The 27 T cell receptor beta chains below all came from one sample that was sequenced in a study of radiation and T cells in renal cell carcinoma. The sample's time point: blood 4 weeks post-SBRT, at nephrectomy. Treatment specified: 15 Gy SBRT to primary tumor, nephrectomy 4 weeks later. This table comes from immunoSEQ multiplex PCR, and its TCRdb copy is limited to in-frame clones, with some not included. Found here are some 46,000 clones, around four fifths of them singletons; the top ten hold 25% to 35%. The sequencing here drew on blood, taken from a patient whose treatment included radiotherapy and nephrectomy. All receptors derive from a woman between 65 and 79 years old with renal cell carcinoma.

This sequence joins TRBV5-4 and TRBJ2-1, with D perhaps TRBD1 or TRBD2 (5 bases each). The CDR3 is 15 residues long. CDR1 is SGHNT and CDR2 is YYREEE in the germline V gene (reference sequence). Trimming took off 0 bases at V and 0 bases at J, with 7 bases between the two ends. CDR3 bases: TGTGCCAGCAGCTTGGGGGGGAGCTCCTACAATGAGCAGTTCTTC. The encoded protein is CASSLGGSSYNEQFF.

This clone has just a few counts. The chain combines TRBV21-1 with TRBJ1-4; TRBD1 reflects the table's D call only, with no check against the DNA. TRBV21-1 is a pseudogene. The CDR3 is made up of 16 amino acids. CDR3 loop: CASSKSEGGWNEKLFF. DNA for the CDR3: TGTGCCAGCAGCAAAAGTGAAGGGGGTTGGAATGAAAAACTGTTTTTT.

The chain employs TRBV7-8 and TRBJ1-5; D is possibly TRBD1 (5 bases). This CDR3 region has 14 residues. Deletions cut 5 bases from V and 1 base from J, with 9 bases between. The germline gives CDR1 SGHVS, CDR2 FQNEAQ. CDR3 nucleotides: TGTGCCAGCAGCCGGGGGGGAAGCAATCAGCCCCAGCATTTT. Translated: CASSRGGSNQPQHF. Drawing the rest from reference TRBV7-8 and TRBJ1-5, the complete variable domain is GAGVSQSPRYKVAKRGQDVALRCDPISGHVSLFWYQQALGQGPEFLTYFQNEAQLDKSGLPSDRFFAERPEGSVSTLKIQRTQQEDSAVYLCASSRGGSNQPQHFGDGTRLSIL.

A single count supports this clone. The chain employs TRBV9 and TRBJ1-2, with 8 bases identical to TRBD1. J lost 4 bases, V lost 4 bases, and 9 bases had no gene match. Germline CDR1 and CDR2: SGDLS and YYNGEE. CDR3 length: 15 amino acids. In DNA, the CDR3 is TGTGCCAGCAGCACCAGACAGGGGCTAGGCTATGGCTACACCTTC. Translating it yields CASSTRQGLGYGYTF. Complete variable domain (other parts from reference TRBV9 and TRBJ1-2): DSGVTQTPKHLITATGQRVTLRCSPRSGDLSVYWYQQSLDQGLQFLIQYYNGEERAKGNILERFSAQQFPDLHSELNLSSLELGDSALYFCASSTRQGLGYGYTFGSGTRLTVV.

The rearrangement joins TRBV5-1 to TRBJ2-1; 11 bases match TRBD2. Germline V gene lookup returns CDR1 SGHRS and CDR2 YFSETQ. The CDR3 totals 15 residues. The J segment lost 8 bases and the V segment lost 0 bases, leaving 4 bases of the junction unmatched. CDR3 nucleotide sequence: TGCGCCAGCAGCTTGGAAGGGACTAGCGGCCATGAGCAGTTCTTC. As protein: CASSLEGTSGHEQFF.

This chain's CDR3 is CARGGGYHNEQFF. In DNA, the CDR3 is TGTGCCAGAGGGGGAGGGTACCACAATGAGCAGTTCTTC. The chain has TRBV2 and TRBJ2-1; TRBD2 might be the D (7 bases). V lost 9 bases, J lost 5 bases, and 14 bases lay in between. The CDR3 totals 13 residues. Germline values: CDR1 SNHLY, CDR2 FYNNEI.

This clone appeared once. The CDR3 loop reads CATIGTPLEDYGYTF. The CDR3 DNA follows: TGTGCCACCATAGGGACTCCTTTAGAGGACTATGGCTACACCTTC. The rearrangement uses TRBV10-3 and TRBJ1-2; perhaps TRBD1 as D (5 bases). Looked up from germline, CDR1 is ENHRY and CDR2 is SYGVKD. Trimming removed 10 bases at V and 3 bases at J, with 21 bases between. CDR3 length equals 15 residues.

CDR3 DNA sequence: TGTGCCAGTAGTCGACAGACAGATACGCAGTATTTT. This codes for CASSRQTDTQYF. The chain links TRBV19 to TRBJ2-3; a weak D match, TRBD1 (5 bases). Germline-derived CDR1 and CDR2 are LNHDA and SQIVND (reference sequence). This CDR3 region has 12 residues. The germline V and J ends were trimmed by 5 bases and 3 bases, with 6 bases remaining between them.

This clone has only a few counts. V and J are TRBV5-6 and TRBJ1-1, with D tentatively TRBD1 (5 bases). Germline CDR1 is SGHDT and CDR2 is YYEEEE. The CDR3 is 16 residues long. V lost 1 base, J lost 2 bases, and 15 bases lay in between. The chain's CDR3 is CASSLYLYGANTEAFF. CDR3 coding DNA: TGTGCCAGCAGCTTGTATTTGTATGGGGCTAACACTGAAGCTTTCTTT.

The chain joins TRBV7-9 to TRBJ2-3; 8 nucleotides line up with TRBD2. Germline V gene sequence: CDR1 SEHNR, CDR2 FQNEAQ (reference sequence). The CDR3 loop spans 15 amino acids. V lost 1 base to trimming and J lost 2 bases; unmatched junction nucleotides: 2. The CDR3 is CASSLDGGATDTQYF. DNA of the CDR3: TGTGCCAGCAGCTTAGACGGGGGGGCCACAGATACGCAGTATTTT.

The rearrangement joins TRBV10-3 to TRBJ2-7; 12 nucleotides line up with TRBD2. The V gene's germline CDR1 is ENHRY and CDR2 SYGVKD. The CDR3 spans 18 residues. The J segment lost 2 bases and the V segment lost 4 bases, leaving 12 bases of the junction unmatched. CDR3: CAISGASGGAAPTYEQYF. DNA for the CDR3: TGTGCCATCAGTGGGGCTAGCGGGGGGGCCGCACCAACCTACGAGCAGTACTTC.

V and J are TRBV7-2 and TRBJ1-4; TRBD1 agrees at 11 bases. The CDR3 totals 16 residues. The germline CDR1 and CDR2 sequences are SGHTA and FQGNSA. Losses at the gene ends were 2 bases for V and 8 bases for J; bases not matched to a gene: 7. The CDR3 reads CASSLIGTGGLEKLFF. CDR3 DNA: TGTGCCAGCAGCTTAATAGGGACAGGGGGGTTAGAAAAACTGTTTTTT. Based on the CDR3 plus reference TRBV7-2 and TRBJ1-4, the full variable domain is GAGVSQSPSNKVTEKGKDVELRCDPISGHTALYWYRQSLGQGLEFLIYFQGNSAPDKSGLPSDRFSAERTGGSVSTLTIQRTQQEDSAVYLCASSLIGTGGLEKLFFGSGTQLSVL.

The CDR3 coding sequence is TGTGCCAGTAGTATAAGGGGGCGAATCTCGAAACTGTTTTTT. It codes for CASSIRGRISKLFF. This sequence joins TRBV19 and TRBJ1-4; the match to TRBD1 covers 7 bases. Germline V gives CDR1 LNHDA, CDR2 SQIVND (reference sequence). V lost 2 bases and J lost 11; bases outside the gene matches: 8. The CDR3 is 14 amino acids.

The chain joins TRBV2 to TRBJ2-1; 10 bases map to TRBD1. CDR3 length: 19 amino acids. The junction had 11 bases not matched to a gene; V was cut back by 0 bases and J by 3 bases. Germline lookup yields CDR1 SNHLY and CDR2 FYNNEI. The CDR3 DNA sequence: TGTGCCAGCAGTGAAGCGCCGGGACAGGGGTTAAGCGGCTACAATGAGCAGTTCTTC. Translating it yields CASSEAPGQGLSGYNEQFF.

The J gene is TRBJ1-5, the V gene TRBV4-2, with D possibly being TRBD1 (5 bases). Germline assignment: CDR1 LGHNA and CDR2 YNFKEQ. The CDR3 is 16 residues long. V lost 2 bases, J lost 3 bases, and 14 bases lay in between. The CDR3 sequence: CASSQPGGGDNQPQHF. The CDR3 DNA follows: TGTGCCAGCAGCCAACCGGGCGGGGGGGACAATCAGCCCCAGCATTTT.

J is TRBJ2-7 and V is TRBV28; 8 positions match TRBD1. The junction had 9 bases not matched to a gene; V was cut back by 3 bases and J by 2 bases. Germline loops: CDR1 MDHEN, CDR2 SYDVKM. The CDR3 runs to 16 residues. DNA of the CDR3: TGTGCCAGCAGTTTTGCCGGGACAGGAATACCCTACGAGCAGTACTTC. Encoded protein: CASSFAGTGIPYEQYF.

V gene TRBV2 combines with J gene TRBJ1-3; D is possibly TRBD1 (5 bases). Looked up from germline, CDR1 is SNHLY and CDR2 is FYNNEI. Trimming left V 2 bases short and J 0 bases short, with 8 bases between. This CDR3 is built from 15 residues. The CDR3 loop reads CASSEQGYSGNTIYF. CDR3 in DNA: TGTGCCAGCAGTGAACAGGGTTACTCTGGAAACACCATATATTTT.

The chain uses TRBV9 and TRBJ2-7, with 8 bases matching TRBD2. There are 15 residues in the CDR3. With V trimmed by 0 bases and J by 2 bases, 4 bases remained unmatched. Germline values: CDR1 SGDLS, CDR2 YYNGEE. The DNA of the CDR3 is TGTGCCAGCAGCGTAGGTCCGGGACTAGCCTACGAGCAGTACTTC. Translation gives CASSVGPGLAYEQYF. Using reference TRBV9 and TRBJ2-7 for the parts outside the CDR3, the full variable domain is DSGVTQTPKHLITATGQRVTLRCSPRSGDLSVYWYQQSLDQGLQFLIQYYNGEERAKGNILERFSAQQFPDLHSELNLSSLELGDSALYFCASSVGPGLAYEQYFGPGTRLTVT.

CDR3 bases: TGTGCCAGCAGCTTGGTTAGCGGGAGGGTGGAGACCCAGTACTTC. Translated, it gives CASSLVSGRVETQYF. This sequence joins TRBV11-2 and TRBJ2-5; 11 bases map to TRBD2. CDR3 length: 15 amino acids. The trim removed 3 bases at V and 5 bases at J, leaving 5 bases unmatched. Germline V gene sequence: CDR1 SGHAT, CDR2 FQNNGV.

This clone was observed once. The chain is built from TRBV5-1 and TRBJ2-3; D remains unclear. This CDR3 region has 15 residues. Germline CDR1 and CDR2: SGHRS and YFSETQ. The ends were cut back, 0 bases at V and 0 bases at J, with 8 bases in the middle. The CDR3 loop is CASSLEVASTDTQYF. The CDR3, as DNA: TGCGCCAGCAGCTTGGAAGTAGCCAGCACAGATACGCAGTATTTT.

The chain couples TRBV7-2 to TRBJ2-1, with TRBD2 identical over 9 bases. Trimming took 5 bases from V and 0 from J; bases not matched to a gene: 2. Germline V gene lookup returns CDR1 SGHTA and CDR2 FQGNSA. The CDR3 runs 15 residues. CDR3 residues: CASSLSGSSYNEQFF. The CDR3 bases are TGTGCCAGCAGCCTTAGCGGGAGCTCCTACAATGAGCAGTTCTTC.

The V gene is TRBV4-3, the J gene TRBJ2-1; D not resolved. CDR3 size: 15 residues. In germline, CDR1 is LGHNA, CDR2 YSLEER. V lost 6 bases and J 1 base, leaving 13 bases between the germline ends. CDR3 sequence: CASSPEEGSYNEQFF. DNA of the CDR3: TGCGCCAGCAGTCCAGAGGAAGGGTCCTACAATGAGCAGTTCTTC.

This chain joins TRBV6-1 and TRBJ2-2, with D unresolved. Germline CDR1 and CDR2: MNHNS and SASEGT. CDR3 length equals 15 residues. V was cut by 6 bases and J by 5 bases, with 16 bases left in between. DNA for the CDR3: TGTGCCAGCAGGACCCAAACGATAGGGACCGGGGAGCTGTTTTTT. Translated: CASRTQTIGTGELFF.

This chain links TRBV15 with TRBJ2-2; the D gene could be TRBD1 or TRBD2 (6 bases each). Trimming cost V 3 bases and J 0 bases, with 11 bases left between them. The CDR3 totals 16 residues. CDR1 and CDR2 from the germline V gene are LNHNV and YYDKDF (reference sequence). CDR3 loop: CATSRTRQANTGELFF. The CDR3 nucleotides read TGTGCCACCAGCAGGACTAGACAGGCGAACACCGGGGAGCTGTTTTTT.

The rearrangement uses TRBV7-9 and TRBJ2-5; TRBD1 aligns across 9 bases. This CDR3 spans 15 amino acids. V dropped 5 bases and J dropped 4; count of bases not matched to a gene: 8. Germline CDR1 is SEHNR and CDR2 is FQNEAQ (reference sequence). For the CDR3, the DNA is TGTGCCAGCAGCCACGGACAGGGGAAGGTAGAGACCCAGTACTTC. Encoded protein: CASSHGQGKVETQYF. The variable domain in full, completed from reference TRBV7-9 and TRBJ2-5, reads DTGVSQNPRHKITKRGQNVTFRCDPISEHNRLYWYRQTLGQGPEFLTYFQNEAQLEKSRLLSDRFSAERPKGSFSTLEIQRTEQGDSAMYLCASSHGQGKVETQYFGPGTRLLVL.

The chain joins TRBV7-9 to TRBJ1-3; TRBD1 agrees at 9 bases. This CDR3 has 16 amino acids. CDR1 is SEHNR, CDR2 FQNEAQ, per germline (reference sequence). V lost 3 bases and J lost 1; bases outside the gene matches: 4. The CDR3 here is CASSLETGGSGNTIYF. CDR3 DNA sequence: TGTGCCAGCAGCTTGGAGACAGGGGGATCTGGAAACACCATATATTTT.

The chain joins TRBV15 to TRBJ1-2, with D possibly being TRBD1 (6 bases). This CDR3 is built from 15 residues. Trimming took off 0 bases at V and 8 bases at J, with 16 bases between the two ends. CDR1 is LNHNV and CDR2 is YYDKDF in the germline V gene (reference sequence). For the CDR3, the DNA is TGTGCCACCAGCAGAGATAGGGTCGGGGGGCTCGGCTACACCTTC. Translation gives CATSRDRVGGLGYTF.